A selection of T cell receptor beta chains follows, all from one sample in a study of blood T cell repertoires in COVID-19. Repertoires were generated with immunoSEQ multiplex PCR, while TCRdb's copy carries only in-frame clones and drops some. Of nearly 200,000 clones listed, 70% to 90% were seen once; the top ten hold 0.7% to 0.85%. The material sequenced was peripheral blood. These receptors all stem from a woman aged 70 to 79 with acute or convalescent COVID-19. CDR3s include the opening cysteine and the closing phenylalanine or tryptophan. Each record gives: J gene, D gene, V gene, clone size, CDR3 protein, CDR3 DNA. D genes are given only for firm matches. Size is stated for part of the rows, as once, few or many counts, or as a class when the clone is expanded.

J gene: TRBJ2-1; D gene: -; V gene: TRBV4-2; clone size: -; CDR3 protein: CASSQDHQGRDNEQFF; CDR3 DNA: TGTGCCAGCAGCCAAGATCATCAGGGAAGGGACAATGAGCAGTTCTTC
J gene: TRBJ1-2; D gene: TRBD1; V gene: TRBV5-6; clone size: -; CDR3 protein: CASSLRQGAGSYGYTF; CDR3 DNA: TGTGCCAGCAGCTTACGACAGGGGGCCGGCAGCTATGGCTACACCTTC
J gene: TRBJ2-7; D gene: -; V gene: TRBV5-1; clone size: -; CDR3 protein: CASSATRTQAHYEQYF; CDR3 DNA: TGCGCCAGCAGCGCGACGCGTACACAGGCGCACTACGAGCAGTACTTC
J gene: TRBJ1-5; D gene: -; V gene: TRBV27; clone size: -; CDR3 protein: CATLIQGSQPQHF; CDR3 DNA: TGTGCCACCCTGATACAGGGAAGTCAGCCCCAGCATTTT
J gene: TRBJ2-3; D gene: TRBD2; V gene: TRBV7-2; clone size: -; CDR3 protein: CASSLGGGRGADTQYF; CDR3 DNA: TGTGCCAGCAGCTTAGGGGGCGGGAGGGGCGCAGATACGCAGTATTTT
J gene: TRBJ2-3; D gene: TRBD1; V gene: TRBV18; clone size: -; CDR3 protein: CASSPGTGGTDTQYF; CDR3 DNA: TGTGCCAGCTCACCAGGGACAGGGGGTACGGATACGCAGTATTTT
J gene: TRBJ2-5; D gene: -; V gene: TRBV15; clone size: -; CDR3 protein: CATMNRYQETQYF; CDR3 DNA: TGTGCCACCATGAACAGGTACCAAGAGACCCAGTACTTC
J gene: TRBJ2-3; D gene: TRBD2; V gene: TRBV5-1; clone size: -; CDR3 protein: CASGAGTSGDTQYF; CDR3 DNA: TGCGCCAGCGGCGCCGGGACTAGCGGAGATACGCAGTATTTT
J gene: TRBJ2-4; D gene: -; V gene: TRBV7-2; clone size: -; CDR3 protein: CASSLYPGLDKNIQYF; CDR3 DNA: TGTGCCAGCAGCTTATACCCAGGACTTGACAAAAACATTCAGTACTTC
J gene: TRBJ1-2; D gene: TRBD1; V gene: TRBV6-5; clone size: -; CDR3 protein: CASSPQGYYGYTF; CDR3 DNA: TGTGCCAGCAGTCCACAGGGGTACTATGGCTACACCTTC
J gene: TRBJ1-5; D gene: -; V gene: TRBV11-2; clone size: -; CDR3 protein: CASSPPGNQPQHF; CDR3 DNA: TGTGCCAGCAGCCCCCCGGGGAATCAGCCCCAGCATTTT
J gene: TRBJ1-1; D gene: -; V gene: TRBV2; clone size: -; CDR3 protein: CASSDSRQVYRAFF; CDR3 DNA: TGTGCCAGCAGTGATTCCCGACAGGTATATCGAGCTTTCTTT
J gene: TRBJ1-2; D gene: -; V gene: TRBV2; clone size: -; CDR3 protein: CASSDRATNYGYTF; CDR3 DNA: TGTGCCAGCAGTGACAGGGCAACTAACTATGGCTACACCTTC
J gene: TRBJ2-1; D gene: -; V gene: TRBV7-2; clone size: once; CDR3 protein: CASSLVTPPGFF; CDR3 DNA: TGTGCCAGCAGCTTAGTAACTCCCCCGGGGTTCTTC
J gene: TRBJ2-2; D gene: -; V gene: TRBV5-1; clone size: once; CDR3 protein: CASSLSEGAGELFF; CDR3 DNA: TGCGCCAGCAGCTTGTCGGAGGGAGCCGGGGAGCTGTTTTTT
J gene: TRBJ2-1; D gene: -; V gene: TRBV20-1; clone size: -; CDR3 protein: CSASLVPDWEQFF; CDR3 DNA: TGCAGTGCTAGTCTAGTCCCCGACTGGGAGCAGTTCTTC
J gene: TRBJ2-7; D gene: TRBD2; V gene: TRBV15; clone size: once; CDR3 protein: CATATSYNSYEQYF; CDR3 DNA: TGTGCCACCGCGACTAGCTATAACTCCTACGAGCAGTACTTC
J gene: TRBJ1-1; D gene: -; V gene: TRBV2; clone size: -; CDR3 protein: CASKILGSTEAFF; CDR3 DNA: TGTGCCAGCAAAATTTTGGGGAGCACTGAAGCTTTCTTT
J gene: TRBJ2-5; D gene: TRBD2; V gene: TRBV4-1; clone size: -; CDR3 protein: CASSQVAGGLQETQYF; CDR3 DNA: TGCGCCAGCAGCCAAGTAGCGGGGGGACTTCAAGAGACCCAGTACTTC
J gene: TRBJ1-4; D gene: -; V gene: TRBV12-3/TRBV12-4; clone size: -; CDR3 protein: CASRPGRYEKLFF; CDR3 DNA: TGTGCCAGCAGGCCTGGGCGATATGAAAAACTGTTTTTT
J gene: TRBJ2-1; D gene: TRBD2; V gene: TRBV7-2; clone size: -; CDR3 protein: CASRRLAGLNEQFF; CDR3 DNA: TGTGCCAGCAGAAGACTAGCGGGTCTCAATGAGCAGTTCTTC
J gene: TRBJ1-6; D gene: -; V gene: TRBV5-4; clone size: few; CDR3 protein: CASTPGGSRSLNSPLHF; CDR3 DNA: TGTGCCAGCACCCCTGGGGGCAGTCGTTCTCTGAATTCACCCCTCCACTTT
J gene: TRBJ1-5; D gene: -; V gene: TRBV4-1; clone size: -; CDR3 protein: CASSQAVLQPQHF; CDR3 DNA: TGCGCCAGCAGCCAAGCCGTCCTGCAGCCCCAGCATTTT
J gene: TRBJ2-4; D gene: TRBD2; V gene: TRBV4-3; clone size: -; CDR3 protein: CASSQAAGGASKNIQYF; CDR3 DNA: TGCGCCAGCAGCCAGGCCGCGGGGGGCGCGTCCAAAAACATTCAGTACTTC
J gene: TRBJ1-6; D gene: -; V gene: TRBV7-2; clone size: -; CDR3 protein: CASSLSSYNSPLHF; CDR3 DNA: TGTGCCAGCAGCCTTAGCTCCTATAATTCACCCCTCCACTTT
J gene: TRBJ1-1; D gene: TRBD1; V gene: TRBV25-1; clone size: -; CDR3 protein: CASSEYWSGGPNTEAFF; CDR3 DNA: TGTGCCAGCAGTGAATATTGGTCAGGGGGGCCGAACACTGAAGCTTTCTTT
J gene: TRBJ2-7; D gene: -; V gene: TRBV6-1; clone size: -; CDR3 protein: CASSDRKGMVGYEQYF; CDR3 DNA: TGTGCCAGCAGTGACCGTAAGGGGATGGTGGGCTACGAGCAGTACTTC
J gene: TRBJ1-2; D gene: -; V gene: TRBV3-1/TRBV3-2; clone size: -; CDR3 protein: CASSQPQGTYGYTF; CDR3 DNA: TGTGCCAGCAGCCAACCGCAGGGGACCTATGGCTACACCTTC
J gene: TRBJ2-5; D gene: -; V gene: TRBV5-1; clone size: -; CDR3 protein: CASSEQGRETQYF; CDR3 DNA: TGCGCCAGCAGCGAGCAGGGGAGAGAGACCCAGTACTTC
J gene: TRBJ2-1; D gene: -; V gene: TRBV4-3; clone size: -; CDR3 protein: CASSQDSTVSYNEQFF; CDR3 DNA: TGCGCCAGCAGCCAGGACTCCACGGTGTCCTACAATGAGCAGTTCTTC
J gene: TRBJ1-1; D gene: TRBD1; V gene: TRBV2; clone size: -; CDR3 protein: CASRRGQGDTEAFF; CDR3 DNA: TGTGCCAGCAGGCGGGGACAGGGGGACACTGAAGCTTTCTTT
J gene: TRBJ1-1; D gene: -; V gene: TRBV3-1/TRBV3-2; clone size: -; CDR3 protein: CASIAPGTEAFF; CDR3 DNA: TGTGCCAGCATAGCCCCGGGCACTGAAGCTTTCTTT
J gene: TRBJ1-1; D gene: TRBD1; V gene: TRBV11-3; clone size: once; CDR3 protein: CASDRGPNTEAFF; CDR3 DNA: TGTGCCAGCGACAGGGGCCCAAACACTGAAGCTTTCTTT
J gene: TRBJ2-1; D gene: TRBD1; V gene: TRBV2; clone size: -; CDR3 protein: CASSVLIRDRARFF; CDR3 DNA: TGTGCCAGCAGTGTACTAATCCGGGACAGGGCACGGTTCTTC
J gene: TRBJ2-4; D gene: TRBD1; V gene: TRBV7-9; clone size: -; CDR3 protein: CASSATGTGDIQYF; CDR3 DNA: TGTGCCAGCAGCGCGACCGGGACAGGGGACATTCAGTACTTC
J gene: TRBJ1-5; D gene: -; V gene: TRBV6-1; clone size: -; CDR3 protein: CASSESGGAQHF; CDR3 DNA: TGTGCCAGCAGTGAAAGCGGAGGGGCCCAGCATTTT
J gene: TRBJ1-1; D gene: TRBD1; V gene: TRBV6-5; clone size: few; CDR3 protein: CASSYRNRGAAFF; CDR3 DNA: TGTGCCAGCAGTTACCGAAACAGGGGAGCGGCTTTCTTT
J gene: TRBJ1-1; D gene: -; V gene: TRBV6-5; clone size: -; CDR3 protein: CASSSFRGGTEAFF; CDR3 DNA: TGTGCCAGCAGCTCTTTCCGGGGAGGCACTGAAGCTTTCTTT
J gene: TRBJ2-5; D gene: -; V gene: TRBV5-1; clone size: -; CDR3 protein: CASSLARGIGETQYF; CDR3 DNA: TGCGCCAGCAGCTTGGCCAGGGGAATTGGGGAGACCCAGTACTTC
J gene: TRBJ2-3; D gene: TRBD2; V gene: TRBV5-6; clone size: -; CDR3 protein: CASSLGLAGIDTQYF; CDR3 DNA: TGTGCCAGCAGCTTGGGACTAGCGGGGATAGATACGCAGTATTTT
J gene: TRBJ1-1; D gene: -; V gene: TRBV3-1/TRBV3-2; clone size: -; CDR3 protein: CASSQAWGGPVSAFF; CDR3 DNA: TGTGCCAGCAGCCAAGCTTGGGGGGGGCCGGTTAGCGCTTTCTTT
J gene: TRBJ2-1; D gene: TRBD2; V gene: TRBV7-8; clone size: once; CDR3 protein: CASSLGLAGASSYNEQFF; CDR3 DNA: TGTGCCAGCAGCTTAGGACTAGCGGGGGCGAGCTCCTACAATGAGCAGTTCTTC
J gene: TRBJ2-5; D gene: TRBD2; V gene: TRBV5-5; clone size: -; CDR3 protein: CASSTRISGGVTFQETQYF; CDR3 DNA: TGTGCCAGCAGCACAAGGATCAGCGGGGGGGTCACCTTCCAAGAGACCCAGTACTTC
J gene: TRBJ2-2; D gene: -; V gene: TRBV7-6; clone size: -; CDR3 protein: CASSSLRANTGELFF; CDR3 DNA: TGTGCCAGCAGCTCCCTTCGGGCGAACACCGGGGAGCTGTTTTTT
J gene: TRBJ1-1; D gene: TRBD1; V gene: TRBV5-1; clone size: -; CDR3 protein: CASSSGGPEAFF; CDR3 DNA: TGCGCCAGCAGCTCAGGGGGCCCTGAAGCTTTCTTT
J gene: TRBJ2-1; D gene: TRBD1; V gene: TRBV19; clone size: few; CDR3 protein: CASSIKPGTGIQFF; CDR3 DNA: TGTGCCAGTAGTATAAAGCCCGGGACAGGGATACAGTTCTTC
J gene: TRBJ1-6; D gene: -; V gene: TRBV28; clone size: -; CDR3 protein: CASTTQPYNSPLHF; CDR3 DNA: TGTGCCAGTACTACGCAGCCTTATAATTCACCCCTCCACTTT
J gene: TRBJ1-1; D gene: TRBD1; V gene: TRBV5-1; clone size: -; CDR3 protein: CASSQITGATEAFF; CDR3 DNA: TGCGCCAGCAGCCAAATCACAGGGGCCACTGAAGCTTTCTTT
J gene: TRBJ2-7; D gene: TRBD1; V gene: TRBV3-1/TRBV3-2; clone size: few; CDR3 protein: CASSPRTGAYEQYF; CDR3 DNA: TGTGCCAGCAGCCCACGGACAGGGGCCTACGAGCAGTACTTC
J gene: TRBJ1-2; D gene: TRBD1; V gene: TRBV5-1; clone size: -; CDR3 protein: CASSLAGTETRGYTF; CDR3 DNA: TGCGCCAGCAGCTTGGCGGGGACAGAAACGCGCGGCTACACCTTC
J gene: TRBJ2-3; D gene: TRBD2; V gene: TRBV10-3; clone size: -; CDR3 protein: CAISETSGGSPDTQYF; CDR3 DNA: TGTGCCATCAGTGAGACTAGCGGGGGGAGTCCAGATACGCAGTATTTT
J gene: TRBJ2-2; D gene: TRBD1; V gene: TRBV28; clone size: -; CDR3 protein: CASSILQGGNTGELFF; CDR3 DNA: TGTGCCAGCAGTATCTTACAGGGGGGCAACACCGGGGAGCTGTTTTTT
J gene: TRBJ2-2; D gene: TRBD2; V gene: TRBV7-6; clone size: -; CDR3 protein: CASSPGLAGGNTGELFF; CDR3 DNA: TGTGCCAGCAGCCCGGGACTAGCGGGAGGGAACACCGGGGAGCTGTTTTTT
J gene: TRBJ2-7; D gene: TRBD1; V gene: TRBV28; clone size: -; CDR3 protein: CASSLGQGYEQYF; CDR3 DNA: TGTGCCAGCAGTTTAGGACAGGGCTACGAGCAGTACTTC